This T cell receptor beta chain stems from a study of CD8 T cells in ankylosing spondylitis. TCRdb reprocessed the 5' RACE reads with MiXCR, giving one entry per CDR3 protein. There are fewer than 350,000 distinct CDR3 sequences in the sample; under 14% occur only once, and roughly 9.5% lies in the top ten. The study's findings and limits: Researchers reportedly found disease-linked clones significantly enriched in matched ankylosing spondylitis synovial fluid. About 8 highly homologous variants formed a TCR beta motif that appeared characteristic of ankylosing spondylitis blood.

With 5 bases removed from V and 8 bases from J, the gap between germline ends came to 19 bases. CDR3 size: 15 residues. This clonotype was observed at least ten times. As yet, its antigen is unknown. This TCR was sampled from a female donor with ankylosing spondylitis or in good health (not recorded which). The specimen sequenced was blood, either unsorted or a sorted T cell fraction (not recorded which). V gene TRBV12-3 or TRBV12-4 combines with J gene TRBJ2-1; D is unclear. Here the CDR3 DNA reads TGTGCCAGCAGTCTTGACCATCGCGGAAAGGATGAGCAGTTCTTC. Amino acid sequence: CASSLDHRGKDEQFF.